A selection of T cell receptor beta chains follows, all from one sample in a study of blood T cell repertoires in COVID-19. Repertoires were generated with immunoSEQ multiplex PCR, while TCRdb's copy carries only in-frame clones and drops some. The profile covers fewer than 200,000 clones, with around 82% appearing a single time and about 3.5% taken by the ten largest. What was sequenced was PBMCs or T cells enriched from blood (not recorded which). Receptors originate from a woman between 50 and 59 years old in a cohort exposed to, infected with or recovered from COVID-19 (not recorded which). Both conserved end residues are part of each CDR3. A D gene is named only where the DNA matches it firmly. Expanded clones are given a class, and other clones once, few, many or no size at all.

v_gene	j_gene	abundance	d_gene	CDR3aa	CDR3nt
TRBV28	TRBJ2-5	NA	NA	CASSLSLVVETQYF	TGTGCCAGCAGTTTGTCACTAGTGGTAGAGACCCAGTACTTC
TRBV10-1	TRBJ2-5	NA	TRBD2	CASSVSTSGGTKTQYF	TGCGCCAGCAGTGTTTCGACTAGCGGGGGAACTAAGACCCAGTACTTC
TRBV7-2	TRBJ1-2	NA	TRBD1	CASSLNSPGQGSGYTF	TGTGCCAGCAGCTTGAATTCCCCGGGACAGGGTTCTGGCTACACCTTC
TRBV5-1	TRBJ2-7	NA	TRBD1	CASSLAGTGGNEQYF	TGCGCCAGCAGCTTGGCTGGGACAGGCGGCAACGAGCAGTACTTC
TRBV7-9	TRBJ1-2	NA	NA	CASSLTRGFYGYTF	TGTGCCAGCAGCTTAACCAGGGGCTTCTATGGCTACACCTTC
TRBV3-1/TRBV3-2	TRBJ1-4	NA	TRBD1	CASSRFDRVGEKLFF	TGTGCCAGCAGCCGATTCGACAGGGTTGGGGAAAAACTGTTTTTT
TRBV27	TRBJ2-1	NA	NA	CASSPRDSSYNEQFF	TGTGCCAGCAGTCCCAGGGACTCCTCCTACAATGAGCAGTTCTTC
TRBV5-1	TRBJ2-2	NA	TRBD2	CPSSLDGRGGELFF	TGCCCCAGCAGCTTGGACGGGCGGGGGGGGGAGCTGTTTTTT
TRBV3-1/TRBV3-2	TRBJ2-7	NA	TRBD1	CASSQASGGNEQYF	TGTGCCAGCAGCCAAGCCTCAGGGGGTAACGAGCAGTACTTC
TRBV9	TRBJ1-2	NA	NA	CASSVGPGADGYTF	TGTGCCAGCAGCGTAGGCCCAGGGGCGGATGGCTACACCTTC
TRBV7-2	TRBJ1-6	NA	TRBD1	CASSLAPTTGGTYNSPLHF	TGTGCCAGCAGCTTAGCTCCCACTACAGGGGGCACCTATAATTCACCCCTCCACTTT
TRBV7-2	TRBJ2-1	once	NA	CASSPVEAGNEQFF	TGTGCCAGCAGCCCCGTAGAGGCGGGGAATGAGCAGTTCTTC
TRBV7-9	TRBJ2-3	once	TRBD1	CASSLTGVLPTDTQYF	TGTGCCAGCAGCCTGACAGGGGTTCTCCCCACAGATACGCAGTATTTT
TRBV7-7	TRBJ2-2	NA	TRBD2	CASSTRLAGGELFF	TGTGCTAGCAGCACCAGACTAGCGGGAGGGGAGCTGTTTTTT
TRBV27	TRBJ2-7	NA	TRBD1	CASSPNPGQSLRQYF	TGTGCCAGCAGTCCAAACCCGGGACAGAGCTTAAGGCAGTACTTC
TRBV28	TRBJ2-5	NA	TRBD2	CASSFPGLARVETQYF	TGTGCCAGCAGTTTCCCGGGACTAGCGAGAGTAGAGACCCAGTACTTC
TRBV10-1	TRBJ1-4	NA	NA	CASSDRRSPADEKLFF	TGCGCCAGCAGTGACCGACGATCCCCGGCGGATGAAAAACTGTTTTTT
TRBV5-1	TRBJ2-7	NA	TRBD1	CASSLYTGDTYEQYF	TGCGCCAGCAGCTTATATACAGGGGATACCTACGAGCAGTACTTC
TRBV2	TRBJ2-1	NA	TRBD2	CASLPSGPNEQFF	TGTGCCAGCCTGCCTAGCGGTCCCAATGAGCAGTTCTTC
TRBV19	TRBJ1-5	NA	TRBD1	CASCGTANQPQHF	TGTGCCAGTTGCGGGACAGCGAATCAGCCCCAGCATTTT
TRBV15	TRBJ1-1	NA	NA	CATSRADLTTEAFF	TGTGCCACCAGCAGAGCTGACTTAACTACTGAAGCTTTCTTT
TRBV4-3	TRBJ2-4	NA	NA	CASSQDRLSPGLAKNIQYF	TGCGCCAGCAGCCAAGATCGGCTTTCACCCGGACTAGCCAAAAACATTCAGTACTTC